This TCR beta chain is drawn from a study of shared clonotypes between healthy human individuals. Trimming pared 2 bases from V and 3 bases from J, leaving 5 bases between. CDR1 SEHNR and CDR2 FQNEAQ come from the germline V gene (reference sequence). The CDR3 has 12 residues. Study-level results: What limited the represented genetic and exposure-history diversity was the small number of donors.

Repertoires were generated with immunoSEQ multiplex PCR, while TCRdb's copy carries only in-frame clones and drops some. The table shows roughly 1,600,000 clones, with 98% occurring only once. Comment on this clone: Its antigen is as yet unknown.

The chain links TRBV7-9 to TRBJ2-7; no clear D. This clonotype was obtained from a man aged 25-40 years in good health. What was sequenced was naive CD4+ T cells sorted from blood. As to subset: CD45RA+ positively selected. CDR3: CASSLKVYEQYF. CDR3 nucleotide sequence: TGTGCCAGCAGCTTAAAAGTCTACGAGCAGTACTTC.